This TCR beta chain was recovered during a study of CD8+CD57+ T cells in acquired aplastic anemia. CDR1 is WSHSY, CDR2 SAAADI, per germline. The CDR3 is 13 amino acids. Notes on this clonotype: A junction boundary mismatches the germline segment, possibly from a read error.

Individuals selected for sequencing had exhibited CD8+CD57+ cell expansion on flow cytometry. Researchers used genomic DNA as the template to profile TCR beta VDJ and CDR3. TCRdb reprocessed the reads with MiXCR, giving one entry per CDR3 protein. The sample contains about 170,000 distinct CDR3 sequences, roughly 48% of which appear only once. Sequencing input: sorted CD4+, CD8+, or CD8+CD57+ T cells (not recorded which) from PBMCs. The J gene is TRBJ1-5, the V gene TRBV10-2, with D possibly being TRBD1 (5 bases). The sequence was collected from a human donor with aplastic anemia. The DNA for the CDR3 is TGCGCCAGCAGTGAGAGTAGGGGTCAGCCCCGGCATTTT. Translating gives CASSESRGQPRHF.